The rows below give T cell receptor beta chains drawn from one sample of a study of blood T cell repertoires in COVID-19. Using immunoSEQ multiplex PCR, the repertoire was profiled, and TCRdb retains in-frame clones only, with some absent. The profile shows under 200,000 clones, around 86% of them singletons. The sample comprised PBMCs or T cells enriched from blood (not recorded which). Every receptor here comes from a woman aged 40 to 49 in a cohort exposed to, infected with or recovered from COVID-19 (not recorded which). The CDR3 runs from the conserved cysteine through the conserved F or W. A D gene is named only where the DNA matches it firmly. Clone size is stated in some rows and not others, as once, few, many or a class when expanded.

d_gene: TRBD1; v_gene: TRBV5-1; abundance: .; j_gene: TRBJ1-1; CDR3nt: TGCGCCAGCAGTTTAACAACAGGGGAGGAGGGGGAAGCTTTCTTT; CDR3aa: CASSLTTGEEGEAFF
d_gene: .; v_gene: TRBV19; abundance: once; j_gene: TRBJ1-1; CDR3nt: TGTGCCAGTAGCCCCCGGGGGGATCGGACTGAAGCTTTCTTT; CDR3aa: CASSPRGDRTEAFF
d_gene: TRBD2; v_gene: TRBV28; abundance: .; j_gene: TRBJ2-5; CDR3nt: TGTGCCAGCAGTCCCAAGCGGGGGGGTATAAAGACCCAGTACTTC; CDR3aa: CASSPKRGGIKTQYF
d_gene: TRBD1; v_gene: TRBV29-1; abundance: many; j_gene: TRBJ1-1; CDR3nt: TGCAGCGTTCACCCACAGGGGCGGAACACTGAAGCTTTCTTT; CDR3aa: CSVHPQGRNTEAFF
d_gene: .; v_gene: TRBV10-2; abundance: .; j_gene: TRBJ1-6; CDR3nt: TGCGCCAGCAGTGAGTGGGGCACTCTGGACAGCTCCTATAATTCACCCCTCCACTTT; CDR3aa: CASSEWGTLDSSYNSPLHF
d_gene: TRBD1; v_gene: TRBV11-2; abundance: .; j_gene: TRBJ1-1; CDR3nt: TGTGCCAGCAACGCAGGGGGCCCCGGAACTGAAGCTTTCTTT; CDR3aa: CASNAGGPGTEAFF
d_gene: .; v_gene: TRBV4-1; abundance: .; j_gene: TRBJ1-2; CDR3nt: TGCGCCAGCAGCCAAGACGTTCTGCGGGGCTATGGCTACACCTTC; CDR3aa: CASSQDVLRGYGYTF
d_gene: TRBD2; v_gene: TRBV15; abundance: .; j_gene: TRBJ2-1; CDR3nt: TGTGCCACCAGCAGAGATTGGGGCGGGAGGAGTGAGCAGTTCTTC; CDR3aa: CATSRDWGGRSEQFF
d_gene: TRBD2; v_gene: TRBV7-9; abundance: .; j_gene: TRBJ2-5; CDR3nt: TGTGCCAGCAGCTTAGGACTAGCGGAGACCCAGTACTTC; CDR3aa: CASSLGLAETQYF
d_gene: .; v_gene: TRBV6-5; abundance: .; j_gene: TRBJ1-6; CDR3nt: TGTGCCAGCAGTCCATACCCCGGGGGTAATTCACCCCTCCACTTT; CDR3aa: CASSPYPGGNSPLHF
d_gene: TRBD2; v_gene: TRBV4-2; abundance: .; j_gene: TRBJ2-1; CDR3nt: TGTGCCAGCAGCGTAAGCGCTACTAGCGGGAGCTATGAGCAGTTCTTC; CDR3aa: CASSVSATSGSYEQFF